A single sample gave rise to the 9 T cell receptor beta chains below, sequenced in a study of spatial heterogeneity in lung cancer. TCRdb fed the 5' RACE reads into MiXCR, producing one record per CDR3 protein. The top ten clones hold under 30% of a sample with several hundred distinct CDR3 sequences, roughly two fifths of them seen once. Their antigens are not known. Described time point: sample taken at primary tumor resection. Study observations and caveats: One measure, the expanded intratumoral alpha and beta TCR count, tracked tumor mutation counts.

The sequenced sample was lung tumor tissue, obtained at surgery. Receptors originate from a male donor with early-stage non-small cell lung cancer.

J is TRBJ2-7 and V is TRBV29-1; D is undetermined. Germline-derived CDR1 and CDR2 are SQVTM and ANQGSEA. The CDR3 is 13 residues long. The V end was cut by 2 bases, the J end by 0 bases, with 8 bases between. For the CDR3, the DNA is TGCAGCGTTGAAATCGCGAGCTCCTACGAGCAGTACTTC. Amino acids: CSVEIASSYEQYF.

Relative to its sample, this clonotype is large. This chain links TRBV4-1 with TRBJ2-5; no firm D call. This CDR3 contains 16 residues. V lost 2 bases, J lost 2 bases, and 15 bases lay in between. Looked up from germline, CDR1 is MGHRA and CDR2 is YSYEKL. The DNA of the CDR3 is TGCGCCAGCAGCCAAAGTGCGTCAGAAGGTCAAGAGACCCAGTACTTC. Its protein is CASSQSASEGQETQYF.

This clonotype was detected a few times. The chain links TRBV4-2 to TRBJ1-2; D gene ambiguous. The ends were cut back, 0 bases at V and 4 bases at J, with 6 bases in the middle. The CDR3 consists of 13 residues. Germline loops: CDR1 LGHNA, CDR2 YNFKEQ. Here the CDR3 DNA reads TGTGCCAGCAGCCAAGAACAAACCTATGGCTACACCTTC. Amino acid sequence: CASSQEQTYGYTF.

Only a few counts were recorded for this clonotype. The rearrangement uses TRBV27 and TRBJ2-7; D possibly corresponds to TRBD1 (6 bases). The germline V gene encodes CDR1 MNHEY and CDR2 SMNVEV (reference sequence). Between the trimmed V and J ends, which lost 2 bases and 0 bases, there was a span of 8 bases. CDR3 size: 14 residues. The CDR3 here is CASSLQGSSYEQYF. Here the CDR3 DNA reads TGTGCCAGCAGTTTACAGGGGAGCTCCTACGAGCAGTACTTC.

By its share, this clonotype is medium-sized. V gene TRBV4-1 combines with J gene TRBJ2-3, with 8 bases aligning to TRBD2. The ends lost 0 bases at V and 8 bases at J; junction bases unmatched: 10. The germline V gene has CDR1 MGHRA and CDR2 YSYEKL. This CDR3 contains 16 residues. In DNA, the CDR3 is TGCGCCAGCAGCCAAGATCCGGGACTAGTGGCTCTTACGCAGTATTTT. Residues: CASSQDPGLVALTQYF.

This clonotype was counted a few times. This chain uses TRBV27 with TRBJ1-4; no clear D. This CDR3 spans 15 amino acids. The V and J ends lost 5 bases and 3 bases respectively, with 13 bases between them. From germline, CDR1 is MNHEY and CDR2 SMNVEV (reference sequence). The CDR3 is CASSPSRVSNEKLFF. The CDR3 nucleotides are TGTGCCAGCAGTCCTTCCCGCGTCTCTAATGAAAAACTGTTTTTT.

V is TRBV6-2 or TRBV6-3 and J is TRBJ2-7; 10 positions agree with TRBD2. The CDR3 contains 15 residues. CDR1 and CDR2 (germline): MNHEY, SVGEGT. After removal of 4 bases from V and 4 bases from J, the junction contained 7 bases not matched to a gene. CDR3 sequence reads: CASSSPGLARYEQYF. DNA for the CDR3: TGTGCCAGCAGTTCCCCGGGACTAGCGAGGTACGAGCAGTACTTC.

The J gene is TRBJ2-2, the V gene TRBV29-1, with a possible D match to TRBD1 (5 bases). CDR1 is SQVTM, CDR2 ANQGSEA, per germline. Trimming cost V 6 bases and J 5 bases, with 19 bases left between them. The CDR3 covers 15 residues. CDR3 protein: CSVHPGGAWTGELFF. The CDR3, as DNA: TGCAGCGTCCACCCTGGTGGGGCTTGGACCGGGGAGCTGTTTTTT.

By share of the sample, this clonotype is medium-sized. The chain joins TRBV7-3 to TRBJ1-5; D is undetermined. This CDR3 comprises 13 residues. The V and J ends lost 3 bases and 3 bases respectively, with 6 bases between them. Germline-derived CDR1 and CDR2 are SGHTA and FQGTGA. CDR3 amino acids: CASSFGDNQPQHF. Written as DNA, the CDR3 is TGTGCCAGCAGCTTTGGGGACAATCAGCCCCAGCATTTT.